The 15 T cell receptor beta chains given below trace back to one sample, sequenced in a study of control samples from healthy donors and cancer patients. Sequenced by immunoSEQ multiplex PCR; TCRdb stores in-frame clones only, minus some. The sample lists approximately 70,000 clones; over 80% were seen once. The material sequenced was blood. The receptors come from a man aged 55 to 70 in good health.

In this sample, this clone turned up a few times. This sequence joins TRBV18 and TRBJ1-1; D uncertain. This CDR3 spans 15 amino acids. Germline V CDR1 and CDR2: KGHSH, LQKENI. Trimming shortened V by 2 bases and J by 0 bases, and 10 bases separated the two germline ends. CDR3 nucleotide sequence: TGTGCCAGCTCACCAAGGGTGGGGATGAACACTGAAGCTTTCTTT. Amino acids: CASSPRVGMNTEAFF. Full variable domain (missing parts from reference TRBV18 and TRBJ1-1): NAGVMQNPRHLVRRRGQEARLRCSPMKGHSHVYWYRQLPEEGLKFMVYLQKENIIDESGMPKERFSAEFPKEGPSILRIQQVVRGDSAAYFCASSPRVGMNTEAFFGQGTRLTVV.

The rearrangement uses TRBV3-1 (or the pseudogene TRBV3-2) and TRBJ2-1; 8 bases align to TRBD2. V lost 5 bases to trimming and J lost 5 bases; unmatched junction nucleotides: 14. CDR1 is LGHDT, CDR2 YNNKEL, per germline (reference sequence). This CDR3 contains 17 residues. The CDR3 spells CASSDPNSGIGDNEQFF. The CDR3 DNA reads as TGTGCCAGCAGCGACCCGAATAGCGGGATCGGGGACAATGAGCAGTTCTTC.

CDR3 coding DNA: TGTGCCAGCAGTAAACTAGCGGGCTCCTACAATGAGCAGTTCTTC. This sequence encodes CASSKLAGSYNEQFF. The chain uses TRBV6-2 or TRBV6-3 and TRBJ2-1; TRBD2 aligns across 9 bases. The CDR3 is 15 amino acids. CDR1 and CDR2 (germline): MNHEY, SVGEGT. J gave up 0 bases and V 5 bases, and 2 bases lay outside the gene matches.

The sample holds many counts of this clone. The V and J genes are TRBV5-6 and TRBJ1-1, with D unclear. The CDR3 is 13 residues long. V was clipped by 2 bases and J by 1 base, with 6 bases between them. The V gene's germline CDR1 is SGHDT and CDR2 YYEEEE. The CDR3 spells CASSFLSNTEAFF. The CDR3 DNA is TGTGCCAGCAGCTTCCTGTCGAACACTGAAGCTTTCTTT.

This chain joins TRBV14 and TRBJ1-6; D is unresolved. V lost 2 bases, J lost 8 bases, and 7 bases lay in between. CDR3 size: 13 residues. CDR1 and CDR2 (germline): SGHDN, FVKESK. DNA of the CDR3: TGTGCCAGCAGCCAAATACGCGATTCACCCCTCCACTTT. Its translation is CASSQIRDSPLHF.

The chain couples TRBV24-1 to TRBJ1-2; 7 bases align to TRBD1. The CDR3 runs 13 residues. The ends lost 7 bases at V and 6 bases at J; junction bases unmatched: 7. In germline, CDR1 is KGHDR, CDR2 SFDVKD. DNA of the CDR3: TGTGCCACCAGCCGAAGGACAGGCGATGGCTACACCTTC. It is translated as CATSRRTGDGYTF.

The V call is TRBV24-1, the J call TRBJ2-1; TRBD2 aligns across 8 bases. Germline trimming cut 5 bases from V and 6 bases from J; bases unmatched to any gene: 14. Germline V lookup: CDR1 KGHDR, CDR2 SFDVKD. The CDR3 extends over 17 amino acids. This CDR3 is CATSGGETGGSVNEQFF. As DNA, the CDR3 is TGTGCCACCAGTGGGGGTGAGACGGGAGGGTCCGTCAATGAGCAGTTCTTC.

The chain employs TRBV7-9 and TRBJ1-1, with a tentative D call TRBD1 (5 bases). The germline V and J ends were trimmed by 2 bases and 10 bases, with 17 bases remaining between them. The length of the CDR3 is 14 residues. The germline V gene has CDR1 SEHNR and CDR2 FQNEAQ (reference sequence). The CDR3 loop reads CASSLQGRERGAFF. The CDR3 DNA is TGTGCCAGCAGCTTACAAGGACGGGAAAGGGGAGCTTTCTTT.

The V gene is TRBV7-8, the J gene TRBJ2-5; 8 nucleotides align to TRBD1. CDR3 length equals 13 residues. V was clipped by 4 bases and J by 4 bases; unmatched bases: 2. Germline V lookup: CDR1 SGHVS, CDR2 FQNEAQ. The chain's CDR3 is CASSSGQGETQYF. The CDR3 DNA reads as TGTGCCAGCAGCTCAGGACAGGGAGAGACCCAGTACTTC.

V and J are TRBV15 and TRBJ2-3; TRBD2 matches 8 bases. The V gene's germline CDR1 is LNHNV and CDR2 YYDKDF (reference sequence). V shed 0 bases and J 6 bases; nucleotides not matched to a gene: 5. CDR3 size: 15 residues. This CDR3 is CATSRDHGRGDTQYF. The CDR3 nucleotides read TGTGCCACCAGCAGAGATCACGGGAGGGGCGATACGCAGTATTTT.

This clone was observed once. The rearrangement links TRBV30 to TRBJ2-7; D may be TRBD2 (6 bases). Trimming cost V 0 bases and J 2 bases, with 11 bases left between them. The CDR3 contains 14 residues. Germline CDR1 is GTSNPN and CDR2 is SVGIG (reference sequence). CDR3 nucleotides: TGTGCCTGGAGTGTAGGAGGGGCGACCTACGAGCAGTACTTC. Its translation is CAWSVGGATYEQYF.

The chain is built from TRBV7-2 and TRBJ2-5; TRBD2 agrees at 8 bases. The CDR3 extends over 18 amino acids. Trimming took 3 bases from V and 1 from J; bases not matched to a gene: 13. Looked up from germline, CDR1 is SGHTA and CDR2 is FQGNSA. CDR3 sequence (DNA): TGTGCCAGCAGCTTCGGGAAGGTGATAGCGGGGCGCCAAGAGACCCAGTACTTC. Amino acid sequence: CASSFGKVIAGRQETQYF.

The chain links TRBV5-1 to TRBJ2-2; tentatively, D is TRBD1 (5 bases). This CDR3 is 14 amino acids long. CDR1 is SGHRS, CDR2 YFSETQ, per germline. V was pared by 1 base and J by 5 bases, with 9 bases between. In DNA, the CDR3 is TGCGCCAGCAGCTTGTCTGGACATACCGGGGAGCTGTTTTTT. As protein: CASSLSGHTGELFF.

The genes are TRBV9 and TRBJ1-1; tentatively, D is TRBD1 (6 bases). V dropped 4 bases and J dropped 2 bases, with 15 bases sitting between them. Germline values: CDR1 SGDLS, CDR2 YYNGEE. The CDR3 sequence is 15 residues long. In DNA form, the CDR3 reads TGTGCCAGCAGCCCTTCAGGACAGCGCAACACTGAAGCTTTCTTT. Residues: CASSPSGQRNTEAFF.

The rearrangement joins TRBV1 to TRBJ2-3; no DNA check was done on the table's D call, TRBD2. TRBV1 is classified as a pseudogene. The CDR3 length is 16 residues. Here the CDR3 reads CTSSHPPPLVEDTQYF. DNA of the CDR3: TGCACCAGCAGCCACCCCCCCCCACTAGTAGAAGATACGCAGTATTTT.